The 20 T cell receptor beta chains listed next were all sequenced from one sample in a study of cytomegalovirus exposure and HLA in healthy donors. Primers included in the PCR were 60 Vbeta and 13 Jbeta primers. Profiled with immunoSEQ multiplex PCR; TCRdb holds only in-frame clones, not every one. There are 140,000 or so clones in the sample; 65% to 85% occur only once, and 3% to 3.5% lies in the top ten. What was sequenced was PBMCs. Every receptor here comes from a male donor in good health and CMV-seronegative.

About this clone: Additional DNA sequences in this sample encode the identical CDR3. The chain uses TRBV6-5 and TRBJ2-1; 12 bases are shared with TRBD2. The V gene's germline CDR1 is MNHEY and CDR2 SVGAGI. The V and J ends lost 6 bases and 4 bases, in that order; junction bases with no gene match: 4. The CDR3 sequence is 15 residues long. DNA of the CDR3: TGTGCCAGCAGCCCTGGGACTAGCGGGTACAATGAGCAGTTCTTC. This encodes CASSPGTSGYNEQFF.

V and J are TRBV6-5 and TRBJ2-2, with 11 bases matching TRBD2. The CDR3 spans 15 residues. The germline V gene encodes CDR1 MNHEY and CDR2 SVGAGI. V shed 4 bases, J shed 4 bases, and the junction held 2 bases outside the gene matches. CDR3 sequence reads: CASSSGLAATGELFF. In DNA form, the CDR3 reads TGTGCCAGCAGTTCGGGACTAGCGGCCACCGGGGAGCTGTTTTTT.

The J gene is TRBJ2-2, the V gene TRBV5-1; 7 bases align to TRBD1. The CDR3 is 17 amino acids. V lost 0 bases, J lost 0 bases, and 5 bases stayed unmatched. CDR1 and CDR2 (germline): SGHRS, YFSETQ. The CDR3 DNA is TGCGCCAGCAGCTTGGCCTCCGACAGGGCGAACACCGGGGAGCTGTTTTTT. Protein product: CASSLASDRANTGELFF. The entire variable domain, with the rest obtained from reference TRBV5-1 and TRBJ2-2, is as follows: KAGVTQTPRYLIKTRGQQVTLSCSPISGHRSVSWYQQTPGQGLQFLFEYFSETQRNKGNFPGRFSGRQFSNSRSEMNVSTLELGDSALYLCASSLASDRANTGELFFGEGSRLTVL.

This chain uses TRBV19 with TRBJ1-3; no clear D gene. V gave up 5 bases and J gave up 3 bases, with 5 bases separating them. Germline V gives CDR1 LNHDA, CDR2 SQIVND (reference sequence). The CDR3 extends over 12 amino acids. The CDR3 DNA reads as TGTGCCAGTAGTGCGGATGGAAACACCATATATTTT. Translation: CASSADGNTIYF.

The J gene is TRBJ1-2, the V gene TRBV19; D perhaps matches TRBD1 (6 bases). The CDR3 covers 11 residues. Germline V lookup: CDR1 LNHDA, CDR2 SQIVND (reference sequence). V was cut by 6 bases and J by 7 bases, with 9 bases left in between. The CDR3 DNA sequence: TGTGCCAGTAGACAGGGACGTGGCTACACCTTC. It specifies CASRQGRGYTF.

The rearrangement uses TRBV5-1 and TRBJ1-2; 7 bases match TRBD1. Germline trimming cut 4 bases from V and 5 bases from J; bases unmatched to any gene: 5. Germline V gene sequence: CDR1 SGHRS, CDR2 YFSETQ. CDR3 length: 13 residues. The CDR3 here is CASSRDSQYGYTF. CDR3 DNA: TGCGCCAGCAGCAGGGACAGCCAGTATGGCTACACCTTC. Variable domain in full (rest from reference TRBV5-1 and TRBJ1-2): KAGVTQTPRYLIKTRGQQVTLSCSPISGHRSVSWYQQTPGQGLQFLFEYFSETQRNKGNFPGRFSGRQFSNSRSEMNVSTLELGDSALYLCASSRDSQYGYTFGSGTRLTVV.

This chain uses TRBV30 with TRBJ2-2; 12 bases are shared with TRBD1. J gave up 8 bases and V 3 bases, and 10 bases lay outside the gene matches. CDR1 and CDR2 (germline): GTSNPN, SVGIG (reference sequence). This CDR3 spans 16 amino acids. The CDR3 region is CAWSPRDRGRWGELFF. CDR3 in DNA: TGTGCCTGGAGCCCTCGGGACAGGGGGCGATGGGGGGAGCTGTTTTTT.

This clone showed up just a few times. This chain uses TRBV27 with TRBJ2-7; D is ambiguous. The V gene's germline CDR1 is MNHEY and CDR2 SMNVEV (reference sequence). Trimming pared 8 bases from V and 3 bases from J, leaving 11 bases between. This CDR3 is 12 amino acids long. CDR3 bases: TGTGCCAGCGGCCTGACTCTCTACGAGCAGTACTTC. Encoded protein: CASGLTLYEQYF.

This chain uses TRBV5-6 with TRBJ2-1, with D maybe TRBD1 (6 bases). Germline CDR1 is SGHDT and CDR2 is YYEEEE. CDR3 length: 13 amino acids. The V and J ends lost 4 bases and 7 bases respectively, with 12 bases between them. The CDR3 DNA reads TGTGCCAGCAGCGGGACACATCCTAATGAGCAGTTCTTC. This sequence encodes CASSGTHPNEQFF.

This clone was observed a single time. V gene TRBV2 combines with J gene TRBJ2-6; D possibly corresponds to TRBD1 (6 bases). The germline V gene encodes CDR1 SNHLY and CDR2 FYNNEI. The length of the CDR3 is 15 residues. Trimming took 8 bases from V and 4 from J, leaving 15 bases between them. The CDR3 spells CASSPWDTGANVLTF. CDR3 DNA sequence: TGTGCCAGCTCTCCGTGGGACACGGGGGCCAACGTCCTGACTTTC.

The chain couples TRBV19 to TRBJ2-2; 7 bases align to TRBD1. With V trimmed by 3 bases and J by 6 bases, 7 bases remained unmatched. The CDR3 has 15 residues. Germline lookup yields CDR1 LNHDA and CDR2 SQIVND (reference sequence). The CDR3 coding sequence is TGTGCCAGTAGTATCCGCCAGGGGGTATCCGGGGAGCTGTTTTTT. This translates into CASSIRQGVSGELFF.

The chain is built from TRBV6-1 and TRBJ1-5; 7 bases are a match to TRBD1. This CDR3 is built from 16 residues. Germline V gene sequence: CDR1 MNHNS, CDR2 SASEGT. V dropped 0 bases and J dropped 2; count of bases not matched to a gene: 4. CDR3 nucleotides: TGTGCCAGCAGTGAAGCGGCAGGGGGAGGCAATCAGCCCCAGCATTTT. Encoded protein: CASSEAAGGGNQPQHF.

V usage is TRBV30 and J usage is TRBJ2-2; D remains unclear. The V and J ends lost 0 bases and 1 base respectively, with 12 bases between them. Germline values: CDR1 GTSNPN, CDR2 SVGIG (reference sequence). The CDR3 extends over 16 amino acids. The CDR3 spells CAWSVLFGRNTGELFF. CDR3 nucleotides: TGTGCCTGGAGTGTATTATTTGGGCGGAACACCGGGGAGCTGTTTTTT.

The CDR3 DNA is TGTGCCAGTAGTTTATATCGGACAGGGTGGGTGGGCAATGAGCAGTTCTTC. As protein: CASSLYRTGWVGNEQFF. The rearrangement uses TRBV19 and TRBJ2-1; 8 positions match TRBD1. CDR1 is LNHDA and CDR2 is SQIVND in the germline V gene (reference sequence). Trimming took 5 bases from V and 6 from J; bases not matched to a gene: 15. CDR3 size: 17 residues.

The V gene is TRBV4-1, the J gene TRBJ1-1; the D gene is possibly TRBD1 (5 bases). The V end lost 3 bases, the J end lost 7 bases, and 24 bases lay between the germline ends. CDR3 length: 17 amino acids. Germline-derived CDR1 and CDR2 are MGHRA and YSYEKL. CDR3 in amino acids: CASSQFPLWGVRGEAFF. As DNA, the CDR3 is TGCGCCAGCAGCCAGTTTCCGCTGTGGGGGGTGCGGGGTGAAGCTTTCTTT.

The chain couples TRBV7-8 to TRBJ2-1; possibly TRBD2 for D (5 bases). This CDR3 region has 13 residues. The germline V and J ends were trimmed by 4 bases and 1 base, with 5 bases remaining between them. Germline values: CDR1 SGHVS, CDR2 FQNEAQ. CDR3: CASSSGSYNEQFF. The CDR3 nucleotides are TGTGCCAGCAGCTCGGGGTCCTACAATGAGCAGTTCTTC.

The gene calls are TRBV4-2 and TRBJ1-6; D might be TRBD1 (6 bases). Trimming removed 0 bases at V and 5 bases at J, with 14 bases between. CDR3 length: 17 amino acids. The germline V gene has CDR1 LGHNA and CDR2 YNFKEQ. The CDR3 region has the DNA TGTGCCAGCAGCCAAGAAACTGCGAGACAGGATAATTCACCCCTCCACTTT. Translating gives CASSQETARQDNSPLHF.

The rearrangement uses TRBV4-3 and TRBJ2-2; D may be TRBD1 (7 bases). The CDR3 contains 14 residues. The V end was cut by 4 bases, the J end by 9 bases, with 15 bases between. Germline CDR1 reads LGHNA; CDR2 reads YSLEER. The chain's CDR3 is CASSPQGGLRELFF. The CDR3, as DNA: TGCGCCAGCAGCCCGCAGGGGGGCCTCAGGGAGCTGTTTTTT.

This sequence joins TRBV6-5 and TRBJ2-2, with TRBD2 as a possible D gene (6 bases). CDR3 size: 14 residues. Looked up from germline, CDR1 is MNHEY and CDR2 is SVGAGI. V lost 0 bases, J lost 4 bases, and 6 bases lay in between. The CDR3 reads CASSYSLATGELFF. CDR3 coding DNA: TGTGCCAGCAGTTACTCACTAGCCACCGGGGAGCTGTTTTTT.

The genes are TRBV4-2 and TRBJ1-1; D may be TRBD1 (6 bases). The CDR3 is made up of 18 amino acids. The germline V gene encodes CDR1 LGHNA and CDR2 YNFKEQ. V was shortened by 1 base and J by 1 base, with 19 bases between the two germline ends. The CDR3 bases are TGTGCCAGCAGCCAAGCAATTACCCAACAGGGCTGGAACACTGAAGCTTTCTTT. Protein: CASSQAITQQGWNTEAFF.